These T cell receptor beta chains were read from a single sample in a study of CD8+ T cells in alopecia areata. Libraries were prepared by immunoSEQ multiplex PCR; TCRdb keeps only in-frame clonotypes and omits some of them. Here the sample spans 95,000 to 110,000 clones, around 50% being singletons. Material: CD4+ T cells sorted from blood. These receptors all stem from a human donor in good health. Each CDR3 is given with its conserved first and last residue. Fields, in order: J gene, V gene, CDR3 protein.

J gene: TRBJ1-1; V gene: TRBV30; CDR3 protein: CAWRRAGNTEAFF
J gene: TRBJ2-1; V gene: TRBV29-1; CDR3 protein: CSVRPGQGPYNEQFF
J gene: TRBJ2-5; V gene: TRBV30; CDR3 protein: CAWSVGTSGGWQETQYF
J gene: TRBJ2-7; V gene: TRBV5-1; CDR3 protein: CASSLKGPGTGNYEQYF
J gene: TRBJ1-6; V gene: TRBV6-1; CDR3 protein: CASSEAPDRGSPLHF
J gene: TRBJ2-6; V gene: TRBV7-2; CDR3 protein: CASSLRQGAGANVLTF
J gene: TRBJ2-5; V gene: TRBV2; CDR3 protein: CASSDGGPQETQYF
J gene: TRBJ1-5; V gene: TRBV30; CDR3 protein: CAWSVGTGNQPQHF
J gene: TRBJ1-3; V gene: TRBV2; CDR3 protein: CASRQGFSGNTIYF
J gene: TRBJ2-7; V gene: TRBV27; CDR3 protein: CASRSYRGPEQYF
J gene: TRBJ2-7; V gene: TRBV7-9; CDR3 protein: CASSPHGTDMTEQYF
J gene: TRBJ2-2; V gene: TRBV29-1; CDR3 protein: CSVVTGTRPRELFF
J gene: TRBJ2-1; V gene: TRBV5-1; CDR3 protein: CASRGTPYNEQFF
J gene: TRBJ2-3; V gene: TRBV27; CDR3 protein: CASKRPFPTDTQYF
J gene: TRBJ2-2; V gene: TRBV5-6; CDR3 protein: CASSFLSGVNTGELFF
J gene: TRBJ2-7; V gene: TRBV5-1; CDR3 protein: CASSVGTSGGYEQYF
J gene: TRBJ2-1; V gene: TRBV30; CDR3 protein: CACRLAGGYNEQFF
J gene: TRBJ2-7; V gene: TRBV4-3; CDR3 protein: CASSQDAGAYEQYF
J gene: TRBJ1-2; V gene: TRBV4-1; CDR3 protein: CASSRGQGGDYGYTF
J gene: TRBJ2-7; V gene: TRBV7-2; CDR3 protein: CASSLGHQAYEQYF
J gene: TRBJ2-3; V gene: TRBV29-1; CDR3 protein: CSVASGRGTDTQYF
J gene: TRBJ2-5; V gene: TRBV7-9; CDR3 protein: CASSFYGGYQETQYF
J gene: TRBJ1-1; V gene: TRBV7-6; CDR3 protein: CASSSGQGNTEAFF
J gene: TRBJ2-4; V gene: TRBV7-2; CDR3 protein: CASSLGTSGGLQAKNIQYF
J gene: TRBJ2-3; V gene: TRBV4-1; CDR3 protein: CASSQPDRASTDTQYF
J gene: TRBJ1-1; V gene: TRBV30; CDR3 protein: CAWSKGGGTLNTEAFF
J gene: TRBJ1-5; V gene: TRBV30; CDR3 protein: CAWSPTGGREPQHF
J gene: TRBJ2-7; V gene: TRBV5-6; CDR3 protein: CASSRTGGEQYF
J gene: TRBJ1-2; V gene: TRBV25-1; CDR3 protein: CASSDTQGARYGYTF
J gene: TRBJ2-6; V gene: TRBV19; CDR3 protein: CASTIGQSRSGANVLTF
J gene: TRBJ1-1; V gene: TRBV11-2; CDR3 protein: CASSPRAGEAFF
J gene: TRBJ2-2; V gene: TRBV4-3; CDR3 protein: CASSQLVGGDTGELFF
J gene: TRBJ1-2; V gene: TRBV7-2; CDR3 protein: CASSLTEIYGYTF
J gene: TRBJ2-2; V gene: TRBV5-4; CDR3 protein: CASSFRFETGGKRWELFF
J gene: TRBJ1-5; V gene: TRBV7-8; CDR3 protein: CASSLTSLGPQHF
J gene: TRBJ2-7; V gene: TRBV2; CDR3 protein: CASSRERTGTNEQYF
J gene: TRBJ1-2; V gene: TRBV10-3; CDR3 protein: CAISEDQDYGYTF
J gene: TRBJ2-2; V gene: TRBV4-2; CDR3 protein: CASSHQRANTGELFF
J gene: TRBJ2-3; V gene: TRBV7-9; CDR3 protein: CASSPITSGDTQYF
J gene: TRBJ1-1; V gene: TRBV30; CDR3 protein: CAWSVQGGTTEAFF
J gene: TRBJ1-1; V gene: TRBV5-1; CDR3 protein: CASSLGEGWNTEAFF
J gene: TRBJ1-6; V gene: TRBV9; CDR3 protein: CASSHGQYNSPLHF